The T cell receptor (beta chain) under discussion was sequenced for a study of blood T cell repertoires in COVID-19. Method: immunoSEQ multiplex PCR; TCRdb's copy keeps in-frame clones and lacks some. Of hundreds of thousands of clones listed, 86% are singletons. The clonotype originates from a woman in her twenties or thirties who had recovered from COVID-19. Input material: peripheral blood.

CDR3 bases: TGTGCCAGCAGCCCCGGGCCGGGACAGGGGGTCCACGAGCAGTACTTC. This encodes CASSPGPGQGVHEQYF. The V gene is TRBV3-1 (or the pseudogene TRBV3-2), the J gene TRBJ2-7, with TRBD1 matching 11 bases. V gave up 4 bases and J gave up 5 bases; unmatched junction bases: 10. There are 16 residues in the CDR3. CDR1 is LGHDT, CDR2 YNNKEL, per germline (reference sequence).